This is a list of T cell receptor beta chains from one sample in a study of neurological immune-mediated disorders. Each CDR3 protein gets one entry after TCRdb re-called the 5' RACE reads with MiXCR. Found here are about 49,000 distinct CDR3 sequences, approximately 11% of them singletons; the top ten hold roughly 1.5%. The sample consisted of PBMCs. The receptor source for this set is a woman between 35 and 50 years old in good health. The conserved cysteine and the conserved F or W are not part of the CDR3 here. Rows give clone size only sometimes, using once, few, many, or a class for an expanded clone.

cdr3_aa v_call clone_size cdr3_length
ASSSKAGVDTEAF TRBV6-5 many 13
SARTGGVDKNIQY TRBV29-1 many 13
ASSLDREETQY TRBV12-3/TRBV12-4 many 11
ASSFQGGTGANVLT TRBV7-3 many 14
ASSRRGSGPYNEQF TRBV27 many 14
ASSFSGSYNEQF TRBV5-1 many 12
ATSRVGLAGGLGEQY TRBV15 many 15
ASSPRLISGYT TRBV14 many 11
ASSLRSNQPQH TRBV12-3/TRBV12-4 many 11
ASSLRGSGEAF TRBV7-2 many 11
ASSPYPGPPQETQY TRBV5-1 many 14
ASSLQSVTEAF TRBV27 many 11
SARFDGSYEQY TRBV20-1 many 11
AISDDRGGHEQY TRBV10-3 many 12
ASSQGVAGGREQF TRBV14 many 13
SVESPSGREKSSYNEQF TRBV29-1 many 17
ASSTDGVVYGYT TRBV21-1 many 12
ASSFSSGGPSTDTQY TRBV12-3/TRBV12-4 many 15
SALLGQGNNGYT TRBV20-1 - 12
ASSLAPGPNTEAF TRBV7-2 many 13
ASSQTASSYEQY TRBV6-6 many 12
ASSQDLLAGGPGRETQY TRBV3-1 many 17
AISGPTGRDGYT TRBV10-3 many 12
ASSQGYLGPNEKLF TRBV4-1 many 14
AWSIGNSYEQY TRBV30 many 11
ASTSNRGRYNEQF TRBV12-3/TRBV12-4 many 13
ASTGTYTYTGELF TRBV5-5 - 13
ATSERNTGELF TRBV24-1 many 11
ASRGTGRGANVLT TRBV25-1 many 13
ASTPGQGVSANYGYT TRBV5-1 many 15
ANRPWGPKYGYT TRBV6-5 - 12
ASSAAGGIGNEQF TRBV12-3/TRBV12-4 many 13
ASRGTSGGDEQF TRBV5-1 many 12
ASSGGLTDTQY TRBV25-1 many 11
ASSVGQPTGETQY TRBV9 many 13
ASSYSIRGTYEQY TRBV6-5 many 13
ASRTPGSGYT TRBV12-3/TRBV12-4 many 10
ASSGSGGSSYNEQF TRBV5-1 few 14
ASKYTGGPGNTIY TRBV2 many 13
ASKGTSGGNEQF TRBV2 many 12